This TCR beta chain was captured by sequencing in a study of CD8+ T cells in alopecia areata. TCR sequencing used cDNA made by reverse transcription of extracted RNA. This table comes from immunoSEQ multiplex PCR, and its TCRdb copy is limited to in-frame clones, with some not included. This table holds some 200,000 clones, approximately 56% found once. From germline, CDR1 is MNHNY and CDR2 SVGAGI (reference sequence). V was pared by 0 bases and J by 0 bases, with 12 bases between. The CDR3 totals 16 residues. Regarding treatment: oral pan-JAK inhibitor, 5-10 mg twice daily. A FACSAria was used to sort CD4+ and CD8+ T cells. These cells came from PBMCs. On this clone itself: Its antigen remains unknown.

Whole-study results and caveats: Throughout tofacitinib, many expanded lesional clones continued to persist in scalp and blood.

The clonotype comes from a human donor with alopecia areata. Specimen: CD4+ T cells sorted from blood, collected at week 4, from a patient treated with tofacitinib. The chain has TRBV6-6 and TRBJ2-7; D perhaps matches TRBD1 (5 bases). CDR3 nucleotides: TGTGCCAGCAGTTACTCTTCCAGGGATAGCTCCTACGAGCAGTACTTC. Translation gives CASSYSSRDSSYEQYF.